This T cell receptor beta chain was documented in a study of blood T cell repertoires in COVID-19. This clone appeared a single time. Original analysis: Amplification of reference gene primers provided the estimated nucleated cell counts. Libraries were prepared by immunoSEQ multiplex PCR; TCRdb keeps only in-frame clonotypes and omits some of them. The V and J calls and clone size come from that table; D and trimming were worked out from the DNA. The data contain over 55,000 clones, around four fifths of them singletons. V lost 7 bases to trimming and J lost 0 bases, with 13 bases between them. Germline values: CDR1 LNHDA, CDR2 SQIVND (reference sequence). The CDR3 extends over 15 amino acids.

The receptor comes from a man between 45 and 60 years old with active COVID-19. The chain couples TRBV19 to TRBJ1-3; tentative D call: TRBD1 (5 bases). Sequencing input: peripheral blood. The CDR3 is CASKTDRSSGNTIYF. The CDR3 coding sequence is TGTGCCAGTAAAACCGACAGATCCTCTGGAAACACCATATATTTT.